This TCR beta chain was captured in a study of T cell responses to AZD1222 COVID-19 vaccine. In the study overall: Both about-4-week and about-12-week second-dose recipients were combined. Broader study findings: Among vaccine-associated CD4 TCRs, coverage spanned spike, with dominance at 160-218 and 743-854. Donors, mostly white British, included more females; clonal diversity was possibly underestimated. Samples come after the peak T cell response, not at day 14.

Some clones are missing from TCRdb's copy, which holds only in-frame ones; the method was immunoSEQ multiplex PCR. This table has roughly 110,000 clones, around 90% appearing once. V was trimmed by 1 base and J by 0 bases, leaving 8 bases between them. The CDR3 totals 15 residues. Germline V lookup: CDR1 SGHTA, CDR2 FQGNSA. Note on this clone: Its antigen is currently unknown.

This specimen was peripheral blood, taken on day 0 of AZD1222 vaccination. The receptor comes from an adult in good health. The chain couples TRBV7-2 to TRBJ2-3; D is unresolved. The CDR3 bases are TGTGCCAGCAGCTTAGTGGCTTTTAGCACAGATACGCAGTATTTT. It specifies CASSLVAFSTDTQYF.